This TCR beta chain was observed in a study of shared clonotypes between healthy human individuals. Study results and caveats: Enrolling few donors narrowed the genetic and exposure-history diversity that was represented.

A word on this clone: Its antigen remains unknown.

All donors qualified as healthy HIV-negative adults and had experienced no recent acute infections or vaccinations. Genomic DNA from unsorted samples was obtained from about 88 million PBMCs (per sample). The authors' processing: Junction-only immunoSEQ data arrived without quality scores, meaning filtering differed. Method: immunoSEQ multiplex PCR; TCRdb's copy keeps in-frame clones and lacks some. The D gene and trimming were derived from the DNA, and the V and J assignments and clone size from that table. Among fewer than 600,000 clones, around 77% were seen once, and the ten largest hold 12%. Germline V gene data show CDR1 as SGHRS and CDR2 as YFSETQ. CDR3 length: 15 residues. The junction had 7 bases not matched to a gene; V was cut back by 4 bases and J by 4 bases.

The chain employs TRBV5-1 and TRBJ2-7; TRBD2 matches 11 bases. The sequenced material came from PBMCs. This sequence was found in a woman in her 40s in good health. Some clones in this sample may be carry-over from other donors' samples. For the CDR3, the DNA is TGCGCCAGCAGCGCGACTAGCGGGATAGGGTACGAGCAGTACTTC. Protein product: CASSATSGIGYEQYF.